This TCR beta chain came from a study of Graves' ophthalmopathy and Graves' hyperthyroidism. RNA transcripts served as template for amplifying TCR beta CDR3 sequences. HTBI primers were used in a first-round RT-PCR, which preceded a second-round multiplex PCR. TCRdb passed the multiplex PCR reads through MiXCR, listing each CDR3 protein once. The data contain about 380,000 distinct CDR3 sequences, 15% of them singletons. People with hyperthyroidism were aged 18 to 65 and newly diagnosed, under 2 months' duration. Serum thyroxine and TRAb, along with clinical symptoms, thyroid ultrasound and orbital computed tomography, were what diagnosis relied on. This clonotype showed up many times. Sequencing was carried out using peripheral blood. This receptor was identified in a young woman with stable Graves' hyperthyroidism.

Written as DNA, the CDR3 is TGTGCCAGTAAACGCGAGAGGGGGCCCGATTCACCCCTCCACTTT. This codes for CASKRERGPDSPLHF. V gene TRBV19 combines with J gene TRBJ1-6, with 7 bases aligning to TRBD1. CDR1 and CDR2 from the germline V gene are LNHDA and SQIVND (reference sequence). The CDR3 runs 15 residues. V lost 7 bases, J lost 8 bases, and 11 bases stayed unmatched.